Shown below are 13 T cell receptor beta chains from a single sample sequenced in a study of blood T cell repertoires in COVID-19 (dated by TCRdb to 2018 to 2021). Libraries were made using the immunoSEQ multiplex PCR assay. The table comes from immuneACCESS by way of TCRdb, which keeps in-frame sequences with V and J called. Part of the clones is missing from these tables; in studies checked, under half for an unresolved V gene and the rest for unknown reasons. Here the sample has around 61,000 clones; around 86% occur a single time. 3% to 3.5% of the sample belongs to the ten largest clones. Sequencing was carried out using peripheral blood. The receptors here all came from a middle-aged man with active COVID-19.

The rearrangement joins TRBV18 to TRBJ1-1; no definite D call. V lost 2 bases to trimming and J lost 3 bases, with 10 bases between them. Germline V gene data show CDR1 as KGHSH and CDR2 as LQKENI. The CDR3 sequence is 14 residues long. CDR3 in amino acids: CASSPSVEDTEAFF. The CDR3, as DNA: TGTGCCAGCTCACCATCGGTGGAGGACACTGAAGCTTTCTTT.

The CDR3 is CASSNLGRSAYEQYF. In nucleotides, the CDR3 is TGTGCCAGCAGCAACCTGGGGCGGAGCGCCTACGAGCAGTACTTC. The chain joins TRBV7-9 to TRBJ2-7; TRBD1 is a possible D gene (5 bases). Trimming took 5 bases from V and 2 from J, leaving 16 bases between them. Germline assignment: CDR1 SEHNR and CDR2 FQNEAQ (reference sequence). The CDR3 contains 15 residues.

This clone was observed once. The chain joins TRBV6-6 to TRBJ2-5, with D tentatively TRBD1 (5 bases). The ends were cut back, 0 bases at V and 4 bases at J, with 9 bases in the middle. The CDR3 has 14 residues. Looked up from germline, CDR1 is MNHNY and CDR2 is SVGAGI (reference sequence). The CDR3: CASSYSRGVETQYF. As DNA, the CDR3 is TGTGCCAGCAGTTACTCAAGGGGCGTAGAGACCCAGTACTTC.

V usage is TRBV20-1 and J usage is TRBJ2-7, with D perhaps TRBD2 (5 bases). Trimming cost V 5 bases and J 7 bases, with 9 bases left between them. This CDR3 has 10 residues. Germline lookup yields CDR1 DFQATT and CDR2 SNEGSKA (reference sequence). The CDR3 DNA sequence: TGCAGTGCTGGCCCGGGAGAGCAGTACTTC. Translated, it gives CSAGPGEQYF.

This clone was seen only a few times. Additional DNA sequences in this sample encode the identical CDR3. The genes are TRBV6-6 and TRBJ2-2, with D unclear. Trimming left V 2 bases short and J 3 bases short, with 7 bases between. The CDR3 runs to 14 residues. Per germline, CDR1 MNHNY and CDR2 SVGAGI (reference sequence). This CDR3 is CASSYRRDTGELFF. Written as DNA, the CDR3 is TGTGCCAGCAGTTACAGACGGGACACCGGGGAGCTGTTTTTT.

The chain combines TRBV19 with TRBJ2-5; 11 bases map to TRBD2. V lost 6 bases to trimming and J lost 2 bases; unmatched junction nucleotides: 8. Germline V gene lookup returns CDR1 LNHDA and CDR2 SQIVND (reference sequence). This CDR3 has 16 amino acids. CDR3 protein: CASRRAASGGQETQYF. The CDR3 DNA is TGTGCCAGTAGAAGGGCCGCTAGCGGGGGGCAAGAGACCCAGTACTTC.

The chain links TRBV24-1 to TRBJ2-1; TRBD2 might be the D (5 bases). Germline V gene sequence: CDR1 KGHDR, CDR2 SFDVKD. V was cut by 10 bases and J by 5 bases, with 20 bases left in between. The CDR3 sequence is 15 residues long. In DNA form, the CDR3 reads TGTGCCACTAATGCCCCGGACGGAGCGGACAATGAGCAGTTCTTC. This codes for CATNAPDGADNEQFF.

This clone has just one count. The chain couples TRBV27 to TRBJ1-1; weak D call: TRBD1 (6 bases). There are 16 residues in the CDR3. Germline V gives CDR1 MNHEY, CDR2 SMNVEV (reference sequence). The V end was cut by 4 bases, the J end by 1 base, with 16 bases between. The CDR3: CASSSLRTGSNTEAFF. CDR3 nucleotide sequence: TGTGCCAGCAGTTCCTTACGTACAGGGTCGAACACTGAAGCTTTCTTT.

The chain carries TRBV5-1 and TRBJ1-5; 9 bases are a match to TRBD1. The ends lost 4 bases at V and 4 bases at J; junction bases unmatched: 3. CDR1 SGHRS and CDR2 YFSETQ come from the germline V gene. The CDR3 spans 14 residues. Written as DNA, the CDR3 is TGCGCCAGCAGCCCTGGACAGGGGAATCAGCCCCAGCATTTT. It encodes CASSPGQGNQPQHF.

The V gene is TRBV7-9, the J gene TRBJ2-1; TRBD2 is a possible D gene (6 bases). This CDR3 spans 15 amino acids. From germline, CDR1 is SEHNR and CDR2 FQNEAQ (reference sequence). Trimming took off 1 base at V and 0 bases at J, with 7 bases between the two ends. CDR3 in amino acids: CASSLDGSSYNEQFF. In DNA, the CDR3 is TGTGCCAGCAGCTTAGACGGGAGCTCCTACAATGAGCAGTTCTTC. Full variable domain (remainder filled in from reference TRBV7-9 and TRBJ2-1): DTGVSQNPRHKITKRGQNVTFRCDPISEHNRLYWYRQTLGQGPEFLTYFQNEAQLEKSRLLSDRFSAERPKGSFSTLEIQRTEQGDSAMYLCASSLDGSSYNEQFFGPGTRLTVL.

V usage is TRBV27 and J usage is TRBJ1-2; D is possibly TRBD1 (5 bases). V was clipped by 4 bases and J by 3 bases, with 18 bases between them. This CDR3 is 16 amino acids long. Looked up from germline, CDR1 is MNHEY and CDR2 is SMNVEV (reference sequence). CDR3: CASSSMGGDPDYGYTF. For the CDR3, the DNA is TGTGCCAGCAGTTCCATGGGGGGGGACCCCGACTATGGCTACACCTTC.

The chain employs TRBV6-6 and TRBJ2-7, with 7 nucleotides matching TRBD1. Germline V gives CDR1 MNHNY, CDR2 SVGAGI (reference sequence). The CDR3 covers 15 residues. Trimming took 0 bases from V and 5 from J; bases not matched to a gene: 7. The CDR3, as DNA: TGTGCCAGCAGTTACTCGAGACAGGGAGTCCACGAGCAGTACTTC. Its translation: CASSYSRQGVHEQYF.

The rearrangement joins TRBV20-1 to TRBJ2-7, with 8 bases identical to TRBD1. There are 15 residues in the CDR3. CDR1 is DFQATT, CDR2 SNEGSKA, per germline (reference sequence). V was clipped by 3 bases and J by 2 bases; unmatched bases: 9. CDR3 sequence: CSASAGGAWTYEQYF. The CDR3 nucleotides read TGCAGTGCTAGTGCAGGGGGCGCTTGGACCTACGAGCAGTACTTC.